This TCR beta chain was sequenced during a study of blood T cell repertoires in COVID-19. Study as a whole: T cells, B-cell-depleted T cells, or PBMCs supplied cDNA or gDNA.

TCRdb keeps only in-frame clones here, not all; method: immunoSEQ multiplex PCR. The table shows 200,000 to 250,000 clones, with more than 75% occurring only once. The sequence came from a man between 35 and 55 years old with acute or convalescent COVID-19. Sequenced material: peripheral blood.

The CDR3 DNA follows: TGTGCCAGCAGCCTCAGGGGGCTGTGGGGTCAGCCCCAGCATTTT. Its protein is CASSLRGLWGQPQHF. This chain connects TRBV6-2 or TRBV6-3 to TRBJ1-5, with 8 bases aligning to TRBD1. The CDR3 runs 15 residues. V lost 6 bases to trimming and J lost 6 bases; unmatched junction nucleotides: 10. CDR1 is MNHEY, CDR2 SVGEGT, per germline.